The 28 T cell receptor beta chains below were found in one sample sequenced in a study of shared clonotypes between healthy human individuals. Libraries were prepared by immunoSEQ multiplex PCR; TCRdb keeps only in-frame clonotypes and omits some of them. The data contain 2 million to 2.5 million clones, over 90% of them singletons. Sequencing used naive CD4+ T cells from PBMCs. The subset: CD45RA+ positively selected. The receptor source for this set is a man in his late teens or twenties in good health. Some clones in this sample may be carry-over from other donors' samples.

This chain joins TRBV5-4 and TRBJ2-1; 7 bases line up with TRBD2. The V and J ends lost 4 bases and 10 bases, in that order; junction bases with no gene match: 5. Germline CDR1 and CDR2: SGHNT and YYREEE (reference sequence). CDR3 length equals 12 residues. CDR3 protein: CASSPPSGEQFF. The CDR3 nucleotides are TGTGCCAGCAGCCCCCCTAGCGGAGAGCAGTTCTTC.

V and J are TRBV6-1 and TRBJ1-5, with D unclear. Trimming removed 8 bases from V and 9 bases from J, with 11 bases in between. This CDR3 comprises 11 residues. The V gene's germline CDR1 is MNHNS and CDR2 SASEGT. CDR3 amino acids: CASREYTPQHF. The CDR3 DNA is TGTGCCAGCCGGGAGTATACGCCCCAGCATTTT.

The gene calls are TRBV7-3 and TRBJ2-1; possibly TRBD2 for D (5 bases). This CDR3 is 15 amino acids long. V lost 5 bases and J lost 3, with 14 bases in between. The germline V gene encodes CDR1 SGHTA and CDR2 FQGTGA. CDR3 residues: CASSNVGGFYNEQFF. Written as DNA, the CDR3 is TGTGCCAGCAGCAATGTAGGCGGGTTCTACAATGAGCAGTTCTTC. The variable domain in full, completed from reference TRBV7-3 and TRBJ2-1, reads GAGVSQTPSNKVTEKGKYVELRCDPISGHTALYWYRQSLGQGPEFLIYFQGTGAADDSGLPNDRFFAVRPEGSVSTLKIQRTERGDSAVYLCASSNVGGFYNEQFFGPGTRLTVL.

CDR3: CASSARRAGEETQYF. The CDR3 DNA reads as TGTGCCAGCAGTGCGAGGCGAGCGGGCGAAGAGACCCAGTACTTC. V usage is TRBV6-1 and J usage is TRBJ2-5; D might be TRBD2 (6 bases). Germline values: CDR1 MNHNS, CDR2 SASEGT. The V gene lost 4 bases and the J gene lost 3 bases, with 15 bases spanning the gap. The CDR3 covers 15 residues.

This chain connects TRBV18 to TRBJ1-2; D unclear. CDR1 is KGHSH and CDR2 is LQKENI in the germline V gene. The CDR3 length is 12 residues. Trimming removed 3 bases from V and 10 bases from J, with 12 bases in between. CDR3 in DNA: TGTGCCAGCTCACCCAGTCAAGTTTTCTACACCTTC. Translation: CASSPSQVFYTF.

The chain employs TRBV28 and TRBJ2-7; D could derive from TRBD1 or TRBD2 (6 bases each). The germline V and J ends were trimmed by 3 bases and 2 bases, with 14 bases remaining between them. This CDR3 is 15 amino acids long. Germline CDR1 reads MDHEN; CDR2 reads SYDVKM. CDR3 region: CASSFLVRGAYEQYF. As DNA, the CDR3 is TGTGCCAGCAGTTTTCTAGTGAGGGGGGCCTACGAGCAGTACTTC.

Concerning this clone: At the DNA level, this CDR3 is encoded by other sequences in the same sample as well. The chain couples TRBV6-5 to TRBJ1-1; no definite D call. This CDR3 has 13 amino acids. Germline CDR1 is MNHEY and CDR2 is SVGAGI. The germline V and J ends were trimmed by 8 bases and 1 base, with 11 bases remaining between them. CDR3 sequence reads: CASLPAGNTEAFF. CDR3 nucleotides: TGTGCCAGCCTCCCGGCGGGGAACACTGAAGCTTTCTTT.

The V and J genes are TRBV5-1 and TRBJ2-1; 13 positions agree with TRBD2. The CDR3 runs 15 residues. Germline loops: CDR1 SGHRS, CDR2 YFSETQ. Trimming cost V 4 bases and J 4 bases; bases outside gene matches: 2. In nucleotides, the CDR3 is TGCGCCAGCAGCGGACTAGCGGGAGTTTACAATGAGCAGTTCTTC. It specifies CASSGLAGVYNEQFF.

The gene calls are TRBV7-2 and TRBJ2-2; 8 positions match TRBD1. Germline CDR1 and CDR2: SGHTA and FQGNSA. The CDR3 length is 18 residues. V lost 1 base, J lost 3 bases, and 10 bases stayed unmatched. CDR3 nucleotides: TGTGCCAGCAGCTTAGGTTTCAGGGGGCGCCGGGACACCGGGGAGCTGTTTTTT. It is translated as CASSLGFRGRRDTGELFF.

The V and J genes are TRBV4-1 and TRBJ1-1, with 8 positions matching TRBD1. Germline values: CDR1 MGHRA, CDR2 YSYEKL. There are 18 residues in the CDR3. Trimming removed 0 bases from V and 1 base from J; junction bases left unmatched: 10. The CDR3 DNA reads TGCGCCAGCAGCCAAGAGGGAAGACAGGGGCAAGGGAACACTGAAGCTTTCTTT. Translated, it gives CASSQEGRQGQGNTEAFF.

J is TRBJ1-4 and V is TRBV19; D is unclear. CDR1 LNHDA and CDR2 SQIVND come from the germline V gene (reference sequence). The V end lost 7 bases, the J end lost 8 bases, and 14 bases lay between the germline ends. This CDR3 comprises 13 residues. The CDR3 DNA is TGTGCCAGTATGCCGGGTCTGGGAGAAAAACTGTTTTTT. Protein product: CASMPGLGEKLFF. Looking up the rest from reference TRBV19 and TRBJ1-4 gives the full variable domain: DGGITQSPKYLFRKEGQNVTLSCEQNLNHDAMYWYRQDPGQGLRLIYYSQIVNDFQKGDIAEGYSVSREKKESFPLTVTSAQKNPTAFYLCASMPGLGEKLFFGSGTQLSVL.

A note on this clone: Other DNA sequences in this specimen translate into the identical CDR3. The chain links TRBV18 to TRBJ2-5; 12 bases are shared with TRBD2. V shed 1 base and J 4 bases; nucleotides not matched to a gene: 1. The CDR3 has 15 amino acids. CDR1 and CDR2 from the germline V gene are KGHSH and LQKENI. The CDR3 loop reads CASSPLGLAGETQYF. The CDR3 DNA is TGTGCCAGCTCACCACTGGGACTAGCGGGAGAGACCCAGTACTTC.

The chain couples TRBV21-1 to TRBJ1-2; the table names TRBD1, a call not compared with the DNA. TRBV21-1 is tagged as a pseudogene. The CDR3 covers 16 residues. CDR3 loop: CASSKDGDRVCYGYTF. The CDR3 DNA follows: TGTGCCAGCAGCAAAGATGGGGACAGGGTATGCTATGGCTACACCTTC.

The rearrangement joins TRBV28 to TRBJ1-3; D is undetermined. The V and J ends lost 3 bases and 0 bases respectively, with 12 bases between them. Per germline, CDR1 MDHEN and CDR2 SYDVKM. This CDR3 spans 16 amino acids. The CDR3 region has the DNA TGTGCCAGCAGTTTCGAACAGACTCTCTCTGGAAACACCATATATTTT. Protein sequence: CASSFEQTLSGNTIYF.

This chain uses TRBV6-1 with TRBJ2-5; maybe TRBD2 (5 bases). This CDR3 has 14 amino acids. Trimming cost V 4 bases and J 1 base, with 10 bases left between them. Germline CDR1 reads MNHNS; CDR2 reads SASEGT. The CDR3 sequence: CASSVRAVQETQYF. The CDR3, as DNA: TGTGCCAGCAGTGTCCGAGCGGTCCAAGAGACCCAGTACTTC.

This clone appeared a single time. Other DNA sequences in this specimen translate into the identical CDR3. The gene calls are TRBV6-1 and TRBJ2-7, with TRBD1 matching 9 bases. The junction had 4 bases not matched to a gene; V was cut back by 4 bases and J by 3 bases. CDR1 is MNHNS and CDR2 is SASEGT in the germline V gene. The CDR3 runs to 14 residues. The CDR3 DNA reads TGTGCCAGCAGTGGTCCGGGACAGGGCTACGAGCAGTACTTC. It specifies CASSGPGQGYEQYF.

The V call is TRBV19, the J call TRBJ2-7; 11 bases fit TRBD2. This CDR3 comprises 15 residues. CDR1 and CDR2 from the germline V gene are LNHDA and SQIVND (reference sequence). Trimming took 4 bases from V and 0 from J; bases not matched to a gene: 2. This chain's CDR3 is CASSSGLAGSYEQYF. Here the CDR3 DNA reads TGTGCCAGTAGTAGCGGACTAGCGGGCTCCTACGAGCAGTACTTC.

This chain joins TRBV6-4 and TRBJ2-7; TRBD2 matches 13 bases. Germline values: CDR1 MRHNA, CDR2 SNTAGT. The CDR3 runs to 13 residues. V shed 11 bases, J shed 7 bases, and the junction held 8 bases outside the gene matches. CDR3 residues: CAGQLAGGDEQYF. As DNA, the CDR3 is TGTGCCGGACAACTAGCGGGAGGGGATGAGCAGTACTTC.

This chain joins TRBV19 and TRBJ2-7, with D possibly TRBD2 on 6 matching bases. The germline V gene encodes CDR1 LNHDA and CDR2 SQIVND (reference sequence). V gave up 4 bases and J gave up 0 bases, with 13 bases separating them. The CDR3 has 15 residues. The CDR3 DNA is TGTGCCAGTAGTACCCTTGACGGGAGCTCCTACGAGCAGTACTTC. It is translated as CASSTLDGSSYEQYF.

The chain recombines TRBV19 with TRBJ2-7; TRBD2 is a possible D gene (6 bases). Per the germline V gene, CDR1 is LNHDA and CDR2 is SQIVND (reference sequence). V was pared by 9 bases and J by 5 bases, with 14 bases between. The CDR3 is made up of 12 amino acids. CDR3 amino acids: CASGSRFHEQYF. CDR3 in DNA: TGTGCCAGCGGGAGTCGGTTCCACGAGCAGTACTTC.

V is TRBV4-1 and J is TRBJ2-7; 14 bases line up with TRBD2. CDR1 and CDR2 (germline): MGHRA, YSYEKL. This CDR3 has 17 amino acids. V lost 3 bases and J lost 7; bases outside the gene matches: 11. CDR3 nucleotide sequence: TGCGCCAGCAGCCATGCCGAGGGACTAGCGGGAGAGGGGGAGCAGTACTTC. This translates into CASSHAEGLAGEGEQYF.

The rearrangement links TRBV11-3 to TRBJ2-3; D uncertain. V was shortened by 5 bases and J by 6 bases, with 15 bases between the two germline ends. The germline CDR1 and CDR2 sequences are SGHNT and YENEEA. The CDR3 has 14 residues. The CDR3 reads CASSHKPQGDTQYF. The DNA of the CDR3 is TGTGCCAGCAGCCACAAGCCCCAAGGGGATACGCAGTATTTT.

In regard to this clone: The same CDR3 arises from other DNA sequences in this sample as well. This chain connects TRBV28 to TRBJ2-3, with D perhaps being TRBD1 or TRBD2 (5 bases each). The V gene lost 10 bases and the J gene lost 6 bases, with 11 bases spanning the gap. The CDR3 extends over 11 amino acids. CDR1 and CDR2 from the germline V gene are MDHEN and SYDVKM. The CDR3 DNA sequence: TGTGCCACCCTAGCAGGGGATACGCAGTATTTT. This gives the protein CATLAGDTQYF.

The rearrangement links TRBV5-1 to TRBJ2-7, with D perhaps given as TRBD1 or TRBD2 (5 bases each). Looked up from germline, CDR1 is SGHRS and CDR2 is YFSETQ. This CDR3 contains 17 residues. V lost 4 bases, J lost 0 bases, and 20 bases lay in between. The CDR3 loop is CASSLGTDTFRSYEQYF. The CDR3 DNA reads TGCGCCAGCAGCCTCGGGACGGATACTTTCCGCTCCTACGAGCAGTACTTC.

This chain joins TRBV5-4 and TRBJ2-5; D may match TRBD1 or TRBD2 (5 bases each). Germline V gene data show CDR1 as SGHNT and CDR2 as YYREEE (reference sequence). V was shortened by 3 bases and J by 5 bases, with 14 bases between the two germline ends. The CDR3 has 14 amino acids. The CDR3 sequence is CASSSTAGTETQYF. The CDR3 DNA reads as TGTGCCAGCAGCTCGACTGCCGGGACGGAGACCCAGTACTTC.

The rearrangement links TRBV6-5 to TRBJ1-1, with D uncertain. Germline V gene lookup returns CDR1 MNHEY and CDR2 SVGAGI. The V and J ends lost 7 bases and 11 bases respectively, with 20 bases between them. CDR3 length: 13 amino acids. CDR3 in amino acids: CASIPSRFAPAFF. CDR3 nucleotides: TGTGCCAGCATTCCCTCCCGTTTCGCCCCGGCTTTCTTT.

This rearrangement joins TRBV5-4 to TRBJ1-1, with D uncertain. The V gene lost 0 bases and the J gene lost 5 bases, with 11 bases spanning the gap. This CDR3 comprises 14 residues. Germline values: CDR1 SGHNT, CDR2 YYREEE (reference sequence). The CDR3, as DNA: TGTGCCAGCAGCTTGGTCCACCAAGGGACTGAAGCTTTCTTT. Residues: CASSLVHQGTEAFF.

The genes are TRBV27 and TRBJ1-2; D might be TRBD1 (6 bases). Germline assignment: CDR1 MNHEY and CDR2 SMNVEV (reference sequence). This CDR3 is 14 amino acids long. Trimming left V 0 bases short and J 4 bases short, with 9 bases between. CDR3 amino acids: CASSLSGGPYGYTF. The CDR3 DNA sequence: TGTGCCAGCAGTTTATCAGGGGGGCCCTATGGCTACACCTTC.